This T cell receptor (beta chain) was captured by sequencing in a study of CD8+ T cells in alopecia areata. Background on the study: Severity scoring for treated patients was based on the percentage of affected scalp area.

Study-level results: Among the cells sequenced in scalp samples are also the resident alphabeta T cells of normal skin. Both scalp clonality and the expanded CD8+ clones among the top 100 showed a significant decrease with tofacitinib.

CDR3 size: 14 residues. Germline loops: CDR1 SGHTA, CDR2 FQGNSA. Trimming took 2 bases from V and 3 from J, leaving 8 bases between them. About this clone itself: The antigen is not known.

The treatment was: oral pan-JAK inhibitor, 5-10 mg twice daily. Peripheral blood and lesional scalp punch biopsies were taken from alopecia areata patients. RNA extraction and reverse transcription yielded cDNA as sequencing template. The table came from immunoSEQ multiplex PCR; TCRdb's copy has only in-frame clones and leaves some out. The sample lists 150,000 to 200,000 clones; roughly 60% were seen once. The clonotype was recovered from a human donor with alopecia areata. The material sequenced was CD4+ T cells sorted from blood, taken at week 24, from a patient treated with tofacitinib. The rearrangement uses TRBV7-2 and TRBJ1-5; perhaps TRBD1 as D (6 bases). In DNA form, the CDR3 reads TGTGCCAGCAGCTTACAGGGGATCAATCAGCCCCAGCATTTT. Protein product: CASSLQGINQPQHF. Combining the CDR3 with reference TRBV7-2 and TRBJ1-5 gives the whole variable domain GAGVSQSPSNKVTEKGKDVELRCDPISGHTALYWYRQSLGQGLEFLIYFQGNSAPDKSGLPSDRFSAERTGGSVSTLTIQRTQQEDSAVYLCASSLQGINQPQHFGDGTRLSIL.